These 32 T cell receptor beta chains came from one sample sequenced in a study of regulatory T cells in long-lasting Graves disease (TCRdb year 2021). The protocol used for the library was multiplex PCR. TCRdb records Illumina HiSeq 4000 as the sequencer. TCR beta libraries were built with iRepertoire HTBI primers and Arm-PCR amplification of CDR3 regions. The public reads were reprocessed in TCRdb via fastp at Q25 and MiXCR, keeping in-frame beta chains. CDR3 protein duplicates are merged, each entry listing the most common genes and DNA. The sample yields 350,000 to 550,000 distinct CDR3 sequences; 12% to 15% were counted once. The ten largest clones take up approximately 15% of the sample. The time point label corresponds to: newly diagnosed GD, antithyroid drugs for less than 3 months. For both TCR sequencing and RNA sequencing, RNA was extracted from PBMCs using TRIzol. These same data were also listed under a study on T cells in Graves' hyperthyroidism and ophthalmopathy.

The sample consisted of peripheral blood mononuclear cells (PBMCs), taken at new diagnosis, from a patient treated with antithyroid drugs. The receptors stem from a woman aged 45-65 years with Graves disease. Donor details come from another sample of the same person, matched by shared clones.

This chain uses TRBV9 with TRBJ2-7; D possibly matches TRBD1 or TRBD2 (5 bases each). Germline lookup yields CDR1 SGDLS and CDR2 YYNGEE. CDR3 length equals 14 residues. V was trimmed by 4 bases and J by 3 bases, leaving 14 bases between them. CDR3 residues: CASSPYWGSYEQYF. For the CDR3, the DNA is TGTGCCAGCAGCCCCTACTGGGGGAGCTACGAGCAGTACTTC.

The chain uses TRBV6-1 and TRBJ1-4, with D possibly TRBD1 on 6 matching bases. Germline V gene data show CDR1 as MNHNS and CDR2 as SASEGT. The CDR3 covers 13 residues. V was clipped by 8 bases and J by 7 bases, with 14 bases between them. In nucleotides, the CDR3 is TGTGCCAGCTCACGGGACATACGTGAAAAACTGTTTTTT. It translates to CASSRDIREKLFF.

This clonotype came up many times. This chain joins TRBV28 and TRBJ1-4, with 10 positions matching TRBD1. There are 13 residues in the CDR3. Trimming cost V 7 bases and J 10 bases; bases outside gene matches: 6. Germline V gene sequence: CDR1 MDHEN, CDR2 SYDVKM. The CDR3 loop is CASIRTGGGKLFF. CDR3 in DNA: TGTGCCAGCATTAGGACAGGGGGAGGAAAACTGTTTTTT.

This clonotype was counted ten times or more. V and J are TRBV20-1 and TRBJ2-3, with TRBD2 as a possible D gene (5 bases). CDR3 length: 13 residues. In germline, CDR1 is DFQATT, CDR2 SNEGSKA (reference sequence). V was trimmed by 5 bases and J by 1 base, leaving 10 bases between them. As DNA, the CDR3 is TGCAGTGCTCCAACTAGGCGCACAGATACGCAGTATTTT. It codes for CSAPTRRTDTQYF.

The chain joins TRBV19 to TRBJ2-2; D gene uncertain. CDR3 length equals 15 residues. Trimming cost V 7 bases and J 0 bases, with 12 bases left between them. Per germline, CDR1 LNHDA and CDR2 SQIVND (reference sequence). CDR3 in DNA: TGTGCCAGTATTGCCGGAGAAACGAACACCGGGGAGCTGTTTTTT. Encoded protein: CASIAGETNTGELFF.

The sample holds many counts of this clonotype. This sequence joins TRBV30 and TRBJ2-1; maybe TRBD1 (6 bases). The CDR3 is 12 residues long. Per the germline V gene, CDR1 is GTSNPN and CDR2 is SVGIG (reference sequence). V dropped 2 bases and J dropped 9 bases, with 11 bases sitting between them. Written as DNA, the CDR3 is TGTGCCTGGAGTTCACAGGGTAGTGAGCAGTTCTTC. Protein product: CAWSSQGSEQFF.

This clonotype was recorded only once. The V and J genes are TRBV3-1 and TRBJ1-2, with D tentatively TRBD1 (5 bases). Trimming left V 4 bases short and J 7 bases short, with 10 bases between. Germline V lookup: CDR1 LGHDT, CDR2 YNNKEL (reference sequence). The CDR3 consists of 12 residues. CDR3 bases: TGTGCCAGCAGCCCAGGGCCTGGTGGCTACACCTTC. Protein product: CASSPGPGGYTF.

Notes on this clonotype: A much larger clone differs from this one at a single base, so this may be a read error. The CDR3 protein is CASSLSAGGTRRPGELFF. CDR3 DNA sequence: TGTGCCAGCAGTTTATCTGCGGGTGGGACTCGAAGGCCCGGGGAGCTGTTTTTT. The chain carries TRBV27 and TRBJ2-2; D is perhaps TRBD2 (6 bases). CDR3 length: 18 residues. Trimming left V 0 bases short and J 6 bases short, with 20 bases between. Looked up from germline, CDR1 is MNHEY and CDR2 is SMNVEV (reference sequence).

This clonotype has ten or more counts. The gene calls are TRBV7-8 and TRBJ2-1; D might be TRBD2 (10 bases). The CDR3 has 21 residues. Per the germline V gene, CDR1 is SGHVS and CDR2 is FQNEAQ. Trimming stripped 4 bases from V and 6 bases from J, with 34 bases between. The CDR3 loop is CASSYQPGTGRLAGLPNEQFF. The DNA for the CDR3 is TGTGCCAGCAGCTATCAACCCGGGACAGGGAGACTAGCGGGCCTCCCCAATGAGCAGTTCTTC.

This clonotype was counted many times. The chain joins TRBV7-3 to TRBJ2-1; either TRBD1 or TRBD2 may fit D (5 bases each). The germline CDR1 and CDR2 sequences are SGHTA and FQGTGA. There are 16 residues in the CDR3. V gave up 3 bases and J gave up 8 bases, with 20 bases separating them. CDR3: CASSFTRDPPRDEQFF. The CDR3, as DNA: TGTGCCAGCAGCTTCACCAGGGACCCCCCTCGAGATGAGCAGTTCTTC.

This clonotype has more than one count but fewer than ten. The rearrangement joins TRBV20-1 to TRBJ2-7; 12 bases are shared with TRBD2. Germline V gene lookup returns CDR1 DFQATT and CDR2 SNEGSKA (reference sequence). The CDR3 is 17 residues long. Germline trimming cut 0 bases from V and 3 bases from J; bases unmatched to any gene: 9. CDR3 sequence (DNA): TGCAGTGCTAGAGATCTAGCGGGAGGGCCCGCCTACTACGAGCAGTACTTC. Translation gives CSARDLAGGPAYYEQYF.

The chain employs TRBV29-1 and TRBJ2-1; 12 bases agree with TRBD2. The CDR3 has 15 amino acids. Germline lookup yields CDR1 SQVTM and CDR2 ANQGSEA. Unmatched junction bases numbered 6, after V lost 5 bases and J lost 4 bases. The CDR3 protein is CSVPTSGRFYNEQFF. The CDR3 DNA is TGCAGCGTTCCAACTAGCGGGAGGTTTTACAATGAGCAGTTCTTC.

Written as DNA, the CDR3 is TGCGCCAGCAGCCAAGGTGTCAGTACTCGCTCTGGAAACACCATATATTTT. The encoded protein is CASSQGVSTRSGNTIYF. The chain couples TRBV4-1 to TRBJ1-3; D uncertain. The length of the CDR3 is 17 residues. With 1 base removed from V and 0 bases from J, the gap between germline ends came to 13 bases. Germline CDR1 and CDR2: MGHRA and YSYEKL.

The rearrangement joins TRBV12-3 or TRBV12-4 to TRBJ1-3; unclear D gene. The length of the CDR3 is 14 residues. Trimming stripped 2 bases from V and 6 bases from J, with 11 bases between. CDR3 residues: CASSLWAAVNTIYF. DNA of the CDR3: TGTGCCAGCAGTTTATGGGCCGCCGTAAACACCATATATTTT.

This clonotype showed up many times. The chain has TRBV28 and TRBJ2-1; 12 bases are a match to TRBD2. Germline CDR1 reads MDHEN; CDR2 reads SYDVKM. CDR3 length equals 15 residues. Losses at the gene ends were 7 bases for V and 6 bases for J; bases not matched to a gene: 7. The DNA for the CDR3 is TGTGCCAGCAATCCTAGCGGGAGGGCCTTCAATGAGCAGTTCTTC. This codes for CASNPSGRAFNEQFF.

CDR3 nucleotides: TGTGCCAGCAGCTTAGGGGGGACAAGTAGCAATCAGCCCCAGCATTTT. Its protein is CASSLGGTSSNQPQHF. The J gene is TRBJ1-5, the V gene TRBV7-2; possible D gene TRBD1, 6 bases. V lost 1 base, J lost 0 bases, and 10 bases lay in between. This CDR3 spans 16 amino acids. Germline CDR1 is SGHTA and CDR2 is FQGNSA. The full variable domain, its missing parts supplied by reference TRBV7-2 and TRBJ1-5, is GAGVSQSPSNKVTEKGKDVELRCDPISGHTALYWYRQSLGQGLEFLIYFQGNSAPDKSGLPSDRFSAERTGGSVSTLTIQRTQQEDSAVYLCASSLGGTSSNQPQHFGDGTRLSIL.

This clonotype was picked up many times. The chain links TRBV7-8 to TRBJ2-6; D ambiguous. Germline loops: CDR1 SGHVS, CDR2 FQNEAQ. The CDR3 extends over 13 amino acids. The V and J ends lost 3 bases and 0 bases respectively, with 0 bases between them. CDR3 amino acids: CASSFSGANVLTF. The CDR3 region has the DNA TGTGCCAGCAGCTTCTCTGGGGCCAACGTCCTGACTTTC.

The gene calls are TRBV6-1 and TRBJ1-2; D is undetermined. The CDR3 spans 14 residues. Germline assignment: CDR1 MNHNS and CDR2 SASEGT. The V end was cut by 5 bases, the J end by 4 bases, with 14 bases between. The CDR3 DNA is TGTGCCAGCAGTCAGAATCCCCTTGGCTATGGCTACACCTTC. Amino acid sequence: CASSQNPLGYGYTF.

There are a few counts of this clonotype. Mismatch with germline at one junction end may stem from a read error. CDR3 DNA sequence: TGCGCCAGCAAGCGGGGAGCGGGGGTCTCCTACAGTGAGCAGTTCTTC. This translates into CASKRGAGVSYSEQFF. This chain connects TRBV5-1 to TRBJ2-1; 8 bases map to TRBD2. CDR3 length: 16 residues. Germline assignment: CDR1 SGHRS and CDR2 YFSETQ.

This clonotype appeared a few times. The rearrangement joins TRBV14 to TRBJ2-1; tentative D call: TRBD2 (5 bases). This CDR3 contains 16 residues. Germline CDR1 reads SGHDN; CDR2 reads FVKESK. The V and J ends lost 0 bases and 9 bases respectively, with 18 bases between them. The CDR3 DNA follows: TGTGCCAGCAGCCAAGATTTAAACAGCCTACGGGGTGAGCAGTTCTTC. Translated, it gives CASSQDLNSLRGEQFF.

Comments on this clonotype: This may stem from a read error, because a much larger clone lies one nucleotide away. The V call is TRBV28, the J call TRBJ1-1; D is ambiguous. CDR1 is MDHEN and CDR2 is SYDVKM in the germline V gene. V dropped 4 bases and J dropped 1 base, with 13 bases sitting between them. The CDR3 contains 15 residues. CDR3 DNA sequence: TGTGCCAGCAGTTCTCCGGTACGGACGAACACTGAAGCTTTCTTT. It specifies CASSSPVRTNTEAFF.

At least ten counts were recorded for this clonotype. The chain is built from TRBV6-5 and TRBJ2-7; 7 bases are a match to TRBD2. Trimming at V came to 2 bases and at J to 6 bases, leaving 4 bases not matched to a gene. The CDR3 sequence is 13 residues long. CDR1 and CDR2 from the germline V gene are MNHEY and SVGAGI. CDR3 loop: CASSYRGDVEQYF. DNA for the CDR3: TGTGCCAGCAGTTACCGGGGGGACGTCGAGCAGTACTTC.

This clonotype was detected ten times or more. The rearrangement links TRBV29-1 to TRBJ2-3; 10 bases agree with TRBD2. V lost 6 bases and J lost 3; bases outside the gene matches: 9. CDR1 is SQVTM, CDR2 ANQGSEA, per germline. The CDR3 loop spans 15 amino acids. CDR3 in amino acids: CSVVGTSARTDTQYF. For the CDR3, the DNA is TGCAGCGTGGTAGGGACTAGCGCGAGAACAGATACGCAGTATTTT.

This clonotype was seen at least ten times. This chain connects TRBV29-1 to TRBJ2-7; 11 bases agree with TRBD1. The trim removed 5 bases at V and 2 bases at J, leaving 5 bases unmatched. CDR1 is SQVTM, CDR2 ANQGSEA, per germline. The CDR3 totals 14 residues. This CDR3 is CSVQPGQGAYEQYF. For the CDR3, the DNA is TGCAGCGTTCAACCGGGACAGGGGGCCTACGAGCAGTACTTC.

The chain uses TRBV6-1 and TRBJ2-3, with a possible D match to TRBD1 (6 bases). The CDR3 runs to 15 residues. Trimming shortened V by 8 bases and J by 2 bases, and 17 bases separated the two germline ends. Germline CDR1 and CDR2: MNHNS and SASEGT. CDR3 DNA sequence: TGTGCCAGCCGGAACGACAGGCTTTTCACAGATACGCAGTATTTT. It translates to CASRNDRLFTDTQYF.

V and J are TRBV28 and TRBJ1-1; 10 nucleotides agree with TRBD1. The germline V gene encodes CDR1 MDHEN and CDR2 SYDVKM. With 5 bases clipped from V and 5 bases from J, the junction kept 8 bases outside the gene matches. The CDR3 is 15 amino acids. The CDR3 reads CASSLTGGADTEAFF. DNA for the CDR3: TGTGCCAGCAGTCTGACAGGGGGCGCGGATACTGAAGCTTTCTTT. Variable domain in full (rest from reference TRBV28 and TRBJ1-1): DVKVTQSSRYLVKRTGEKVFLECVQDMDHENMFWYRQDPGLGLRLIYFSYDVKMKEKGDIPEGYSVSREKKERFSLILESASTNQTSMYLCASSLTGGADTEAFFGQGTRLTVV.

In this sample, this clonotype turned up a few times. This sequence joins TRBV6-1 and TRBJ2-2, with TRBD2 matching over 7 bases. Germline lookup yields CDR1 MNHNS and CDR2 SASEGT. The V segment lost 8 bases and the J segment 1 base; nucleotides outside the gene matches: 10. This CDR3 comprises 16 residues. DNA for the CDR3: TGTGCCAGCCGAGGGGAGGGGTCGGAGAACACCGGGGAGCTGTTTTTT. This gives the protein CASRGEGSENTGELFF.

This clonotype was seen at least ten times. The rearrangement joins TRBV27 to TRBJ2-7; TRBD2 matches at 14 bases. Germline-derived CDR1 and CDR2 are MNHEY and SMNVEV (reference sequence). The CDR3 totals 15 residues. Germline trimming cut 6 bases from V and 4 bases from J; bases unmatched to any gene: 5. The CDR3 region is CASSAGTSGSYEQYF. CDR3 sequence (DNA): TGTGCCAGCAGCGCCGGGACTAGCGGGAGTTACGAGCAGTACTTC.

This clonotype was recorded a few times. The CDR3 DNA is TGTGCCATAATCGAAGGCCCCCGGGAGCAGTACTTC. Translating gives CAIIEGPREQYF. The chain combines TRBV6-1 with TRBJ2-7; D is unclear. The CDR3 loop spans 12 amino acids. The V and J ends lost 10 bases and 7 bases respectively, with 17 bases between them. CDR1 is MNHNS, CDR2 SASEGT, per germline.

This clonotype was recorded many times. V is TRBV7-3 and J is TRBJ2-7, with 8 bases lining up with TRBD2. After removal of 2 bases from V and 4 bases from J, the junction contained 7 bases not matched to a gene. The CDR3 contains 15 residues. CDR1 is SGHTA and CDR2 is FQGTGA in the germline V gene. The DNA for the CDR3 is TGTGCCAGCAGCTTAGCGGGAGGCAATTCATACGAGCAGTACTTC. It codes for CASSLAGGNSYEQYF.

This clonotype was seen ten or more times. The rearrangement links TRBV9 to TRBJ2-7; D is unresolved. There are 15 residues in the CDR3. Germline V lookup: CDR1 SGDLS, CDR2 YYNGEE. Trimming took off 4 bases at V and 1 base at J, with 15 bases between the two ends. The CDR3 sequence: CASSPGSMMSYEQYF. As DNA, the CDR3 is TGTGCCAGCAGCCCCGGCTCTATGATGTCCTACGAGCAGTACTTC.

This rearrangement joins TRBV10-1 to TRBJ2-5; D not certain. Per the germline V gene, CDR1 is WNHNN and CDR2 is SYGVQD (reference sequence). CDR3 length equals 13 residues. Trimming stripped 7 bases from V and 4 bases from J, with 13 bases between. CDR3 protein: CASTGVPGETQYF. The CDR3 nucleotides are TGCGCCAGCACCGGCGTGCCGGGAGAGACCCAGTACTTC.